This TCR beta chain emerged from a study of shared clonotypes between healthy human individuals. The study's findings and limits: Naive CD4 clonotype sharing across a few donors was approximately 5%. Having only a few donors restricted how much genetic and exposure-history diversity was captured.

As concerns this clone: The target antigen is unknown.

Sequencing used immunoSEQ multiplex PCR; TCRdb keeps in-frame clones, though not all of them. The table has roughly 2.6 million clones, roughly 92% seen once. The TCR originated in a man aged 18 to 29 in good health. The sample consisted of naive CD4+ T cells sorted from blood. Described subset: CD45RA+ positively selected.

CDR3 DNA sequence: TGTGCCAGCAGTTCAGACAGAGCAACTAATGAAAAACTGTTTTTT. Translation: CASSSDRATNEKLFF. The gene calls are TRBV2 and TRBJ1-4; D possibly corresponds to TRBD1 (5 bases). This CDR3 is 15 amino acids long. Germline CDR1 SNHLY, CDR2 FYNNEI. The V end lost 5 bases, the J end lost 0 bases, and 10 bases lay between the germline ends.